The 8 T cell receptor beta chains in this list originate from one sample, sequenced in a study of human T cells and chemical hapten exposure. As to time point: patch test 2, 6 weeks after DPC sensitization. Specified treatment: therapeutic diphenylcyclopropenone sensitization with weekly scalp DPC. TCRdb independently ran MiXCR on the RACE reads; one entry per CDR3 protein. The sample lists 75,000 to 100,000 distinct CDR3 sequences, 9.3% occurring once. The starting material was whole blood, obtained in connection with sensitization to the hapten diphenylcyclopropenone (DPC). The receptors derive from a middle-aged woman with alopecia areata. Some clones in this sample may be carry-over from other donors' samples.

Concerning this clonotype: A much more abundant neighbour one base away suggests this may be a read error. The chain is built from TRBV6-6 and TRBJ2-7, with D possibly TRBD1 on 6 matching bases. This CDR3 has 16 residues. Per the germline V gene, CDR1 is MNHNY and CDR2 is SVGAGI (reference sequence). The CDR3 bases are TGTGCCAGCGGTTACTCGAGGCAGGACAGCTCCTACGAGCAGTACTTC. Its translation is CASGYSRQDSSYEQYF.

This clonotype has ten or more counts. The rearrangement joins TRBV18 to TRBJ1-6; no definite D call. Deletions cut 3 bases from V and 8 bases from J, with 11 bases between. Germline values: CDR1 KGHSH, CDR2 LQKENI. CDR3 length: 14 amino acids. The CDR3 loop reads CASSPPGPDSPLHF. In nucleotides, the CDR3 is TGTGCCAGCTCACCCCCGGGCCCGGATTCACCCCTCCACTTT. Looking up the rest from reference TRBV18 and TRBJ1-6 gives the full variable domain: NAGVMQNPRHLVRRRGQEARLRCSPMKGHSHVYWYRQLPEEGLKFMVYLQKENIIDESGMPKERFSAEFPKEGPSILRIQQVVRGDSAAYFCASSPPGPDSPLHFGNGTRLTVT.

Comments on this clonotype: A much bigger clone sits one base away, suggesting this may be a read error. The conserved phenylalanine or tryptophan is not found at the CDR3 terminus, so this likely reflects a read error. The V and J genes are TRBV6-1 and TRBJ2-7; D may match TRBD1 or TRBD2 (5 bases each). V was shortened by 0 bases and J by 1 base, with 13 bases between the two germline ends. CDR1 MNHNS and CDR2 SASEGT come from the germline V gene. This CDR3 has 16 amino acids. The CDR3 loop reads CASSEAWGGYSYEQYS. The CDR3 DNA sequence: TGTGCCAGCAGTGAAGCCTGGGGCGGGTATTCCTACGAGCAGTACTCC.

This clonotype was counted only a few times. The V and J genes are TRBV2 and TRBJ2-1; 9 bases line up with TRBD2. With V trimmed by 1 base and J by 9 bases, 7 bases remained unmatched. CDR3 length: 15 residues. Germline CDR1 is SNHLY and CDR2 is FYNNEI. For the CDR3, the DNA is TGTGCCAGCAGTGAAGGCGGGAGGGCCAATGGTGAGCAGTTCTTC. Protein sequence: CASSEGGRANGEQFF.

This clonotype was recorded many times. The CDR3, as DNA: TGCGCCAGCAGCCAAGAGACCACAGGGTTTACCGGGGAGCTGTTTTTT. Translating gives CASSQETTGFTGELFF. The chain recombines TRBV4-3 with TRBJ2-2; D might be TRBD1 (6 bases). Germline V CDR1 and CDR2: LGHNA, YSLEER. This CDR3 has 16 amino acids. V shed 0 bases and J shed 5 bases, with 13 bases lying between them.

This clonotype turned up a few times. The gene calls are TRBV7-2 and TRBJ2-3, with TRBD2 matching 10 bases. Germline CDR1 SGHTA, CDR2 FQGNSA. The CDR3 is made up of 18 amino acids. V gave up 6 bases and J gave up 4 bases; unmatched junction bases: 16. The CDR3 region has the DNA TGTGCCAGCAGTCAGAGACGTGCTAGCGGGAGTTGGGCAGATACGCAGTATTTT. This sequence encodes CASSQRRASGSWADTQYF. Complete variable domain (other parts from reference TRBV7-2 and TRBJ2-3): GAGVSQSPSNKVTEKGKDVELRCDPISGHTALYWYRQSLGQGLEFLIYFQGNSAPDKSGLPSDRFSAERTGGSVSTLTIQRTQQEDSAVYLCASSQRRASGSWADTQYFGPGTRLTVL.

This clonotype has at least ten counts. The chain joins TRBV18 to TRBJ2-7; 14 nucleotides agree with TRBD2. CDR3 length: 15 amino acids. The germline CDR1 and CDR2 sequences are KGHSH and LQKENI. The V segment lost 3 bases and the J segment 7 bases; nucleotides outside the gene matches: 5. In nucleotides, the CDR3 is TGTGCCAGCTCACCGACTAGCGGGAGGGCTGGAGAGCAGTACTTC. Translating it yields CASSPTSGRAGEQYF. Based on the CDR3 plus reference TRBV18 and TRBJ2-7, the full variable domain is NAGVMQNPRHLVRRRGQEARLRCSPMKGHSHVYWYRQLPEEGLKFMVYLQKENIIDESGMPKERFSAEFPKEGPSILRIQQVVRGDSAAYFCASSPTSGRAGEQYFGPGTRLTVT.

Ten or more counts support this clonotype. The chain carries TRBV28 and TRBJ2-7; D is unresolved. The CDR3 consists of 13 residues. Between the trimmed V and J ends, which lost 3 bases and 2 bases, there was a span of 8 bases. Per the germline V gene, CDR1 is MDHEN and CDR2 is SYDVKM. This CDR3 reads CASSFPGTYEQYF. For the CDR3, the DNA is TGTGCCAGCAGTTTCCCCGGAACCTACGAGCAGTACTTC.